One T cell receptor beta chain is described in this entry. The data originate from a study of blood T cell repertoires in COVID-19. The wider study: PBMCs, B-cell-depleted T cells, or T cells were the source of the cDNA or gDNA that made up the material.

The authors' processing: Reference gene primer amplification yielded estimated nucleated cell counts. This table comes from immunoSEQ multiplex PCR, and its TCRdb copy is limited to in-frame clones, with some not included. The V and J calls and clone size were taken over from that table, and D and trimming were inferred from the DNA. This table holds under 200,000 clones, about 80% found once. The age range of participants was 18 to 89 years, with residence in some 25 US areas. Cohort assignment relied on participant-reported clinical history. The TCR sequence derives from a woman aged 55-70 years with acute COVID-19. Source material: PBMCs or T cells enriched from blood (not recorded which).

The CDR3 region has the DNA TGTGCCAGCAGCGTCCCATTCTTC. It translates to CASSVPFF. The chain couples TRBV7-9 to TRBJ2-1; no clear D gene. The ends were cut back, 5 bases at V and 16 bases at J, with 6 bases in the middle. CDR1 and CDR2 (germline): SEHNR, FQNEAQ (reference sequence). The CDR3 has 8 residues.